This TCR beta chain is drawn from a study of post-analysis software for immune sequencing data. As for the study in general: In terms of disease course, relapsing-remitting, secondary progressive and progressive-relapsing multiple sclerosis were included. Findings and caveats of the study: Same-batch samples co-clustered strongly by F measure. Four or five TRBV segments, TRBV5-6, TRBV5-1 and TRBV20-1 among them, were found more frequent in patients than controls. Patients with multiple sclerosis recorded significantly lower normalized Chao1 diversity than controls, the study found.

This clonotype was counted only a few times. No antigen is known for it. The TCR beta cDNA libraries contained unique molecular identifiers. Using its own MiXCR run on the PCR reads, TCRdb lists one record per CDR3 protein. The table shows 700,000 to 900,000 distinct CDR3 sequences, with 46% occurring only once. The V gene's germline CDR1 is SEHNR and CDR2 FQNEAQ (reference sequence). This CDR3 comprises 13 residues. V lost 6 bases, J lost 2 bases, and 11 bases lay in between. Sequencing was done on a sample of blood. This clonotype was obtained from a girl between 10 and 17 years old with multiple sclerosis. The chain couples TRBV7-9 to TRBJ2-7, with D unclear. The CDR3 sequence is CASRPGPAYEQYF. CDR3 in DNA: TGTGCCAGCAGACCAGGACCCGCCTACGAGCAGTACTTC.